Detailed here is one T cell receptor beta chain. Its antigen has not been determined. Base qualities were left out, and no much larger clone turns up one base away. This entry comes from a study of blood T cell repertoires in COVID-19 (dated by TCRdb to 2020 to 2021). Background for the entire study: Collaborator samples came from the United States, Italy and Spain and covered acute and convalescent phases of COVID-19. HLA class I and class II types, where available, came from metadata supplied by the sample provider rather than from assay-based typing. A de-identified subject ID, COVID-19 status, age in years and sex were almost always included in the sample metadata. The prospective study material was composed of cDNA or gDNA derived from T cells, B-cell-depleted T cells, or PBMCs. The samples were drawn from the first 160 participants of the ongoing ImmuneRACE study and from about 1,200 subjects provided by 6 global collaborators. The repertoires were made available in a free public database intended to serve as a resource for research on the immune response to SARS-CoV-2. Deeply sampled blood TCRbeta repertoires from subjects exposed to, actively infected with, or recovered from COVID-19 were included in the dataset. Paper-wide results and their limitations: How much clinical and demographic metadata was included differed by source and by participant, and the metadata was provided uncurated.

As encoded in the germline V gene (reference sequence), CDR1 is DFQATT while CDR2 is SNEGSKA. The trim is 0 bases for V and 13 bases for J, with a gap of 10 bases between the germline ends. Including cysteine and phenylalanine, the CDR3 has 11 amino acids. Of the read, only the CDR3 DNA is kept; its 33 bases are in frame from base 1. In the prospective study, participants were 18 to 89 years old, resided in under 30 geographic areas of the United States, and were enrolled through a virtual design. In the prospective study, participants were assigned to cohorts based on the clinical history participants reported in a screening survey and a study questionnaire. Exposed participants had been in contact, within 2 weeks of entering the study, with a person who had a PCR-confirmed or clinician-diagnosed case of COVID-19. Mobile phlebotomists in the prospective study collected whole blood, serum and a nasopharyngeal or oropharyngeal swab from every participant. Participants in the prospective study had the option to provide additional blood draws and questionnaires over a roughly 2-month period. Prospective study blood samples were shipped either frozen or at room temperature before DNA extraction.

TCRbeta CDR3 regions were amplified from genomic DNA by means of the immunoSEQ Assay, a bias-controlled multiplex PCR. Concerning the study's data processing: The number of nucleated cells in each sample was estimated from the amplification of reference gene primers within the assay. To quantify the absolute abundance of each unique TCRbeta CDR3 rearrangement, sequence reads were collapsed and filtered. Productive Simpson clonality was computed per sample as the square root of Simpson's diversity index over productive rearrangements. TCRdb re-hosts the immuneACCESS table, in-frame sequences only. Its copies lack some clones; in the studies checked, an unresolved V gene accounts for under half of them, and the cause for the rest is not known. V and J calls and clone size follow that table, whereas D and trimming were derived from the DNA. A total of 150,000 to 200,000 clones appear in this sample, 65% to 85% of them only once. The leading ten clones occupy approximately 5.3% of the sample.

The rearrangement joined TRBV20-1 to TRBJ1-3; the D gene is not confidently resolved. The TCR originated in a man aged 70-80 years who had been exposed to COVID-19. Sequenced sample: PBMCs or T cells enriched from blood (not recorded which). The DNA is as follows: TGCAGTGCTAGAGACCAAACAGAGATATATTTT. This yields the protein CSARDQTEIYF.